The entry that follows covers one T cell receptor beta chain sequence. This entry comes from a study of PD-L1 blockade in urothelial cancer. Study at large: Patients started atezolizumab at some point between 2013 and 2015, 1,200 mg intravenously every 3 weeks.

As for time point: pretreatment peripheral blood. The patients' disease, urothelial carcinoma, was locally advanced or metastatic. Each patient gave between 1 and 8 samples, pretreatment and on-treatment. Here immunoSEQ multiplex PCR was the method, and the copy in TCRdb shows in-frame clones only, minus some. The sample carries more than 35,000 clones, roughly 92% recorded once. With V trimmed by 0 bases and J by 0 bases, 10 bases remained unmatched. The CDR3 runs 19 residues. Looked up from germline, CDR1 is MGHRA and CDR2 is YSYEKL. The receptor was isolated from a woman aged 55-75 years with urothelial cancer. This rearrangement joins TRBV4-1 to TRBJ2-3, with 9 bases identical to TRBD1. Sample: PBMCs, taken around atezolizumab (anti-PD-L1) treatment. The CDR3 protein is CASSQEPSAGTGSTDTQYF. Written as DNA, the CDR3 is TGCGCCAGCAGCCAAGAGCCCTCCGCCGGGACAGGGAGCACAGATACGCAGTATTTT.